The 8 T cell receptor beta chains presented below share a single source sample, sequenced in a study of beta chain features in type 1 diabetes. Study-level findings and limits: All four CD4+ subsets from Type 1 diabetes patients carried moderately but significantly shorter TCRB CDR3s.

Expressed TCRB transcripts were sequenced because the entire RNA isolate underwent reverse transcription. TCRdb keeps only in-frame clones here, not all; method: immunoSEQ multiplex PCR. This table has over 200,000 clones, around 9.9% appearing once. Antigens for these TCRs are unknown. The sequenced material came from naive CD4+ T cells from blood. These TCRs come from a man aged 30-40 years with type 1 diabetes.

V is TRBV5-4 and J is TRBJ2-7, with D possibly TRBD1 on 6 matching bases. The CDR3 covers 13 residues. V lost 3 bases to trimming and J lost 2 bases, with 9 bases between them. The germline CDR1 and CDR2 sequences are SGHNT and YYREEE (reference sequence). CDR3 amino acids: CASSSGQTYEQYF. CDR3 coding DNA: TGTGCCAGCAGCTCAGGACAGACCTACGAGCAGTACTTC.

There are a few counts of this clone. The rearrangement joins TRBV7-3 to TRBJ2-1; a possible D gene is TRBD1 (5 bases). The V gene's germline CDR1 is SGHTA and CDR2 FQGTGA. This CDR3 is built from 15 residues. Trimming stripped 2 bases from V and 0 bases from J, with 8 bases between. This chain's CDR3 is CASSLSQDSYNEQFF. The CDR3 DNA is TGTGCCAGCAGCTTATCACAGGACTCCTACAATGAGCAGTTCTTC.

This clone has more than one count but fewer than ten. The chain couples TRBV9 to TRBJ1-1; D unclear. Germline CDR1 SGDLS, CDR2 YYNGEE. This CDR3 region has 13 residues. Trimming pared 4 bases from V and 1 base from J, leaving 8 bases between. This chain's CDR3 is CASSTRQNTEAFF. Written as DNA, the CDR3 is TGTGCCAGCAGCACTAGACAGAACACTGAAGCTTTCTTT.

The V gene is TRBV18, the J gene TRBJ1-1; no firm D call. The germline gives CDR1 KGHSH, CDR2 LQKENI. Trimming removed 5 bases at V and 4 bases at J, with 8 bases between. This CDR3 has 12 amino acids. CDR3 nucleotide sequence: TGTGCCAGCTCAACCGGGGTCACTGAAGCTTTCTTT. This codes for CASSTGVTEAFF.

This clone came up a few times. The chain carries TRBV7-2 and TRBJ1-3, with D possibly TRBD1 on 6 matching bases. The CDR3 has 13 amino acids. CDR1 SGHTA and CDR2 FQGNSA come from the germline V gene. The germline V and J ends were trimmed by 3 bases and 4 bases, with 7 bases remaining between them. The CDR3 reads CASSLRGGNTIYF. Written as DNA, the CDR3 is TGTGCCAGCAGCTTGAGGGGGGGAAACACCATATATTTT.

This clone appeared once. The chain is built from TRBV7-9 and TRBJ2-7; TRBD2 agrees at 10 bases. V lost 8 bases to trimming and J lost 0 bases; unmatched junction nucleotides: 4. Per the germline V gene, CDR1 is SEHNR and CDR2 is FQNEAQ (reference sequence). There are 14 residues in the CDR3. The DNA for the CDR3 is TGTGCCAGCGCGGCTAGCGGGGGCTCCTACGAGCAGTACTTC. The encoded protein is CASAASGGSYEQYF. Full variable domain (remainder filled in from reference TRBV7-9 and TRBJ2-7): DTGVSQNPRHKITKRGQNVTFRCDPISEHNRLYWYRQTLGQGPEFLTYFQNEAQLEKSRLLSDRFSAERPKGSFSTLEIQRTEQGDSAMYLCASAASGGSYEQYFGPGTRLTVT.

The sample holds a few counts of this clone. Mismatch with germline at one junction end may stem from a read error. The V gene is TRBV7-7, the J gene TRBJ1-1; 7 bases line up with TRBD1. Germline CDR1 reads SSHAT; CDR2 reads FNYEAQ (reference sequence). CDR3 size: 13 residues. The CDR3, as DNA: TGTGCTAGCAGTTTAAACAGGGGTACTGAAGCTTTCTTT. It translates to CASSLNRGTEAFF. Based on the CDR3 plus reference TRBV7-7 and TRBJ1-1, the full variable domain is GAGVSQSPRYKVTKRGQDVTLRCDPISSHATLYWYQQALGQGPEFLTYFNYEAQPDKSGLPSDRFSAERPEGSISTLTIQRTEQRDSAMYRCASSLNRGTEAFFGQGTRLTVV.

In its sample, this clone was seen a few times. The rearrangement links TRBV5-4 to TRBJ1-2; D remains unclear. The germline gives CDR1 SGHNT, CDR2 YYREEE (reference sequence). The CDR3 totals 12 residues. Trimming took 6 bases from V and 1 from J, leaving 7 bases between them. Here the CDR3 reads CASTALNYGYTF. CDR3 in DNA: TGTGCCAGCACCGCACTTAACTATGGCTACACCTTC.